One and the same sample provided the 17 T cell receptor beta chains below, sequenced in a study of T-cell memory formation after mild COVID-19. In TCRdb, the 5' RACE reads were re-called with MiXCR into one record per CDR3 protein. The sample lists just under 550,000 distinct CDR3 sequences, around 21% occurring once. Sequences were obtained from PBMCs or a T cell subset sorted from them (not recorded which). Every receptor here comes from an adult woman who had mild COVID-19 (a few samples of this study predate the infection). Cell type and time point are not known.

This clonotype came up many times. The gene calls are TRBV19 and TRBJ2-5; the D is unclear. Germline V lookup: CDR1 LNHDA, CDR2 SQIVND (reference sequence). The V and J ends lost 3 bases and 1 base respectively, with 9 bases between them. This CDR3 spans 14 amino acids. The CDR3 region is CASSIDHSQETQYF. The CDR3 DNA reads as TGTGCCAGTAGTATTGATCACAGCCAAGAGACCCAGTACTTC.

This clonotype was seen more than once but under ten times. This chain joins TRBV7-6 and TRBJ1-2, with D perhaps TRBD1 (6 bases). Per the germline V gene, CDR1 is SGHVS and CDR2 is FNYEAQ. The ends were cut back, 5 bases at V and 3 bases at J, with 10 bases in the middle. The CDR3 extends over 13 amino acids. DNA for the CDR3: TGTGCCAGCAGCCGACAGGTCGACTATGGCTACACCTTC. This gives the protein CASSRQVDYGYTF.

This chain uses TRBV20-1 with TRBJ1-5, with no clear D. Germline V gives CDR1 DFQATT, CDR2 SNEGSKA (reference sequence). This CDR3 is built from 15 residues. V shed 5 bases and J shed 3 bases, with 17 bases lying between them. The CDR3 bases are TGCAGTGCTGATCCGGACGGTACTCCCAATCAGCCCCAGCATTTT. Translated: CSADPDGTPNQPQHF.

This sequence joins TRBV6-5 and TRBJ1-1, with D tentatively TRBD1 (5 bases). V was trimmed by 7 bases and J by 1 base, leaving 10 bases between them. CDR3 length equals 13 residues. Germline assignment: CDR1 MNHEY and CDR2 SVGAGI. The CDR3 coding sequence is TGTGCCAGCATTAGGGGCCCGAACACTGAAGCTTTCTTT. Residues: CASIRGPNTEAFF.

This clonotype was seen ten or more times. This rearrangement joins TRBV29-1 to TRBJ2-5, with TRBD1 matching 7 bases. The CDR3 runs to 13 residues. V shed 6 bases and J 2 bases; nucleotides not matched to a gene: 6. Germline V gene sequence: CDR1 SQVTM, CDR2 ANQGSEA. The CDR3 sequence: CSVTGQLQETQYF. The CDR3 nucleotides read TGCAGCGTGACGGGACAGTTACAAGAGACCCAGTACTTC.

The chain uses TRBV20-1 and TRBJ2-1; possibly TRBD2 for D (5 bases). V gave up 5 bases and J gave up 3 bases, with 8 bases separating them. The CDR3 extends over 12 amino acids. Germline values: CDR1 DFQATT, CDR2 SNEGSKA (reference sequence). The CDR3 loop is CSAPRDYNEQFF. In DNA, the CDR3 is TGCAGTGCTCCCCGGGACTACAATGAGCAGTTCTTC.

This chain connects TRBV7-6 to TRBJ1-6, with TRBD1 as a possible D gene (6 bases). CDR3 size: 16 residues. CDR1 and CDR2 (germline): SGHVS, FNYEAQ. V lost 3 bases, J lost 6 bases, and 15 bases lay in between. The CDR3: CASSLSIGGVNSPLHF. CDR3 DNA sequence: TGTGCCAGCAGCTTGAGTATCGGGGGCGTTAATTCACCCCTCCACTTT.

The genes are TRBV27 and TRBJ2-1; perhaps D is TRBD1 or TRBD2 (6 bases each). CDR1 and CDR2 from the germline V gene are MNHEY and SMNVEV (reference sequence). The V end was cut by 4 bases, the J end by 5 bases, with 21 bases between. CDR3 length equals 17 residues. As DNA, the CDR3 is TGTGCCAGCAGTTCCGGACAGAACACGATAGCGGACAATGAGCAGTTCTTC. It yields the protein CASSSGQNTIADNEQFF.

This chain joins TRBV11-3 and TRBJ2-1; possibly TRBD2 for D (5 bases). Germline loops: CDR1 SGHNT, CDR2 YENEEA. The CDR3 spans 13 residues. The V and J ends lost 1 base and 10 bases respectively, with 11 bases between them. Here the CDR3 reads CASSLGVTREQFF. The CDR3 nucleotides are TGTGCCAGCAGCTTAGGCGTCACTAGGGAGCAGTTCTTC. Drawing the rest from reference TRBV11-3 and TRBJ2-1, the complete variable domain is EAGVVQSPRYKIIEKKQPVAFWCNPISGHNTLYWYLQNLGQGPELLIRYENEEAVDDSQLPKDRFSAERLKGVDSTLKIQPAELGDSAVYLCASSLGVTREQFFGPGTRLTVL.

At least ten counts were recorded for this clonotype. The J gene is TRBJ2-7, the V gene TRBV20-1, with D possibly TRBD2 on 6 matching bases. Germline V gene data show CDR1 as DFQATT and CDR2 as SNEGSKA (reference sequence). The CDR3 totals 13 residues. Trimming removed 7 bases at V and 3 bases at J, with 16 bases between. The CDR3 DNA reads TGCAGTGTCAGGGTCAGGAGGGGCTACGAGCAGTACTTC. Its translation: CSVRVRRGYEQYF.

This chain joins TRBV24-1 and TRBJ2-7, with 9 bases fitting TRBD1. This CDR3 comprises 16 residues. CDR1 and CDR2 from the germline V gene are KGHDR and SFDVKD. With V trimmed by 5 bases and J by 2 bases, 9 bases remained unmatched. DNA of the CDR3: TGTGCCACCAGTGGAACCGGGACAGGGAATACCTACGAGCAGTACTTC. It codes for CATSGTGTGNTYEQYF.

J is TRBJ2-5 and V is TRBV24-1, with a possible D match to TRBD2 (7 bases). The V gene lost 4 bases and the J gene lost 3 bases, with 17 bases spanning the gap. The CDR3 totals 16 residues. Germline lookup yields CDR1 KGHDR and CDR2 SFDVKD. The CDR3, as DNA: TGTGCCACCAGTGACGGCGGGGGCTTGGGGGAAGAGACCCAGTACTTC. Translating gives CATSDGGGLGEETQYF.

Comments on this clonotype: Its ends do not fully match the called genes, so a read error is possible. This chain uses TRBV7-9 with TRBJ1-2; 10 positions match TRBD1. Germline CDR1 is SEHNR and CDR2 is FQNEAQ (reference sequence). The CDR3 loop spans 14 amino acids. The CDR3 loop reads CASSLAGDRGRFAF. The CDR3 nucleotides are TGTGCCAGCAGCTTAGCGGGGGACAGGGGCCGCTTTGCCTTC.

The chain recombines TRBV7-9 with TRBJ2-1; the D gene is possibly TRBD1 (6 bases). Germline-derived CDR1 and CDR2 are SEHNR and FQNEAQ (reference sequence). The V gene lost 3 bases and the J gene lost 8 bases, with 26 bases spanning the gap. The CDR3 covers 18 residues. CDR3 amino acids: CASSFRGLGKSGDDEQFF. DNA for the CDR3: TGTGCCAGCAGCTTTAGGGGGTTGGGAAAAAGCGGCGACGATGAGCAGTTCTTC.

This chain joins TRBV4-3 and TRBJ2-7; 8 bases are a match to TRBD2. CDR1 LGHNA and CDR2 YSLEER come from the germline V gene. This CDR3 has 15 residues. V lost 1 base, J lost 5 bases, and 7 bases stayed unmatched. CDR3 sequence: CASSQGIAGTNEQYF. Written as DNA, the CDR3 is TGCGCCAGCAGCCAAGGTATAGCGGGAACTAACGAGCAGTACTTC.

The genes are TRBV2 and TRBJ2-6; 8 bases agree with TRBD1. Germline V CDR1 and CDR2: SNHLY, FYNNEI. Trimming took 6 bases from V and 4 from J; bases not matched to a gene: 11. The CDR3 contains 17 residues. The CDR3 bases are TGTGCCAGCAGAGCCGGGACAGGATTGGCAGGGGCCAACGTCCTGACTTTC. It specifies CASRAGTGLAGANVLTF.

This clonotype was seen a few times. The chain employs TRBV7-6 and TRBJ2-4; D is ambiguous. V lost 5 bases and J 9 bases, leaving 20 bases between the germline ends. This CDR3 is 15 amino acids long. Germline V gene data show CDR1 as SGHVS and CDR2 as FNYEAQ. The chain's CDR3 is CASSPNLVPGGIQYF. CDR3 nucleotide sequence: TGTGCCAGCAGCCCTAACCTAGTCCCCGGCGGCATTCAGTACTTC.